This T cell receptor (beta chain) was recovered during a study of T cell repertoires in cytomegalovirus infection. Study-wide background: Through public TCR beta signatures, both CMV infection and matching HLA type were indicated. Study-wide points: CMV-specific TCR beta clonotypes restricted by HLA-C were the ones dominating the ex vivo response.

Turning to this clonotype: Its antigen is still unknown.

Trimming stripped 3 bases from V and 2 bases from J, with 23 bases between. CDR1 is KGHSH, CDR2 LQKENI, per germline. The CDR3 contains 19 residues. TCRdb itself ran the reads through MiXCR, one entry per CDR3 protein. The table shows roughly 760,000 distinct CDR3 sequences, with about a third occurring only once. The receptor was derived from a human donor in good health (CMV status not recorded). Some clones in this sample may be carry-over from other donors' samples. The sequencing sample was made of PBMCs. This chain joins TRBV18 and TRBJ2-1; D possibly corresponds to TRBD2 (5 bases). The CDR3 nucleotides read TGTGCCAGCTCACCCCCGATACCTCTAAGCGGCATAGCCTACAATGAGCAGTTCTTC. Translation gives CASSPPIPLSGIAYNEQFF.